This T cell receptor (beta chain) was sequenced in a study of long-term antiretroviral therapy in people with HIV. General observations from the study: Pre-ART clonal expansions dominated every time point's repertoire.

This was the immunoSEQ v3.0 assay at survey level. Sequencing was performed with immunoSEQ multiplex PCR; in TCRdb, only in-frame clones are kept and a portion is missing. Of under 8,500 clones listed, roughly 67% are singletons. Per donor, at least one pre-ART and at least two post-ART PBMC samples were obtained. Among participants with HIV, every one received treatment in the United States. Concerning this clone: What it recognizes is unknown.

The CDR3 sequence is 12 residues long. Germline-derived CDR1 and CDR2 are SGHKS and YYEKEE (reference sequence). V was pared by 5 bases and J by 3 bases, with 5 bases between. The source of this sequence is a middle-aged man with HIV. The material sequenced was unsorted PBMCs, taken 0.2 years after starting antiretroviral therapy. The chain is built from TRBV5-5 and TRBJ1-4; no clear D gene. The CDR3 DNA sequence: TGTGCCAGCAGATCTTCTAATGAAAAACTGTTTTTT. Amino acids: CASRSSNEKLFF.